The 20 T cell receptor beta chains below were found in one sample sequenced in a study of T cells in Graves' hyperthyroidism and ophthalmopathy. Regions amplified from RNA transcripts were the TCR beta CDR3 regions. The study used the HTBI primer set for a first-round RT-PCR of the TCR CDR3. MiXCR, applied by TCRdb to the multiplex PCR reads, yields one record per CDR3 protein. The sample shows hundreds of thousands of distinct CDR3 sequences, 15% to 20% of them seen only once. Source material: blood. The receptors derive from an older woman with Graves' ophthalmopathy.

This clonotype was detected ten times or more. The genes are TRBV18 and TRBJ2-3; D perhaps matches TRBD2 (6 bases). Germline V gene data show CDR1 as KGHSH and CDR2 as LQKENI. CDR3 size: 13 residues. The V end was cut by 5 bases, the J end by 3 bases, with 9 bases between. The CDR3: CASSFRETDTQYF. The CDR3 bases are TGTGCCAGCTCATTTCGGGAGACAGATACGCAGTATTTT.

The rearrangement uses TRBV6-1 and TRBJ1-2, with D perhaps TRBD1 (6 bases). The germline CDR1 and CDR2 sequences are MNHNS and SASEGT. This CDR3 is 15 amino acids long. Deletions cut 0 bases from V and 0 bases from J, with 8 bases between. The DNA for the CDR3 is TGTGCCAGCAGTGAAGCCCGGACAGCTAACTATGGCTACACCTTC. It encodes CASSEARTANYGYTF.

The chain recombines TRBV27 with TRBJ1-5, with unresolved D. Per germline, CDR1 MNHEY and CDR2 SMNVEV (reference sequence). V was cut by 0 bases and J by 4 bases, with 10 bases left in between. CDR3 length: 15 residues. The CDR3 nucleotides read TGTGCCAGCAGTTTATCCCGAGAGATAAATCAGCCCCAGCATTTT. This gives the protein CASSLSREINQPQHF.

This clonotype was seen at least ten times. The J gene is TRBJ2-7, the V gene TRBV12-3 or TRBV12-4; 10 nucleotides agree with TRBD1. The CDR3 loop spans 13 amino acids. V dropped 5 bases and J dropped 6; count of bases not matched to a gene: 4. As DNA, the CDR3 is TGTGCCAGCAGTAAGACAGGGGGCCTCGAGCAGTACTTC. This encodes CASSKTGGLEQYF.

In its sample, this clonotype was seen many times. The chain is built from TRBV6-2 or TRBV6-3 and TRBJ1-4; tentatively, D is TRBD1 (5 bases). This CDR3 is 17 amino acids long. V lost 1 base, J lost 0 bases, and 12 bases lay in between. Germline CDR1 and CDR2: MNHEY and SVGEGT. The CDR3 loop reads CASSYWRGSATNEKLFF. The CDR3 bases are TGTGCCAGCAGTTACTGGCGGGGCTCCGCAACTAATGAAAAACTGTTTTTT.

Note on this clonotype: A much larger clone lies one base from this, so it may be a read error. V usage is TRBV14 and J usage is TRBJ1-1, with no clear D. Germline CDR1 and CDR2: SGHDN and FVKESK. The CDR3 covers 14 residues. The CDR3 DNA sequence: TGTGCCAACAGCCCCGCCGGTGGGTACACTGAAGCTTTCTTT. Protein: CANSPAGGYTEAFF. Full variable domain (outside the CDR3, taken from reference TRBV14 and TRBJ1-1): EAGVTQFPSHSVIEKGQTVTLRCDPISGHDNLYWYRRVMGKEIKFLLHFVKESKQDESGMPNNRFLAERTGGTYSTLKVQPAELEDSGVYFCANSPAGGYTEAFFGQGTRLTVV.

The genes are TRBV12-3 or TRBV12-4 and TRBJ2-1; D is ambiguous. The CDR3 has 16 residues. V lost 5 bases and J lost 8, with 22 bases in between. CDR3 nucleotide sequence: TGTGCCAGCAGTCCGATGGTCGTCCCGTTTATGGATGAGCAGTTCTTC. It yields the protein CASSPMVVPFMDEQFF.

This clonotype was observed at least ten times. J is TRBJ2-7 and V is TRBV20-1; D call uncertain. With 1 base removed from V and 6 bases from J, the gap between germline ends came to 7 bases. The CDR3 length is 11 residues. Germline V lookup: CDR1 DFQATT, CDR2 SNEGSKA (reference sequence). In DNA form, the CDR3 reads TGCAGTGCTAGAGCAGCGCCCGAGCAGTACTTC. Translating gives CSARAAPEQYF.

This clonotype was counted at least ten times. V and J are TRBV15 and TRBJ1-6, with 7 bases that match TRBD1. CDR1 is LNHNV, CDR2 YYDKDF, per germline (reference sequence). This CDR3 spans 15 amino acids. Unmatched junction bases numbered 14, after V lost 5 bases and J lost 13 bases. Here the CDR3 reads CATSARQGRVGPLHF. The CDR3 bases are TGTGCCACCAGCGCTCGACAGGGACGGGTCGGCCCCCTCCACTTT.

V usage is TRBV5-5 and J usage is TRBJ1-5; D unclear. This CDR3 has 14 residues. The V gene's germline CDR1 is SGHKS and CDR2 YYEKEE (reference sequence). V was clipped by 1 base and J by 5 bases, with 10 bases between them. The CDR3 DNA follows: TGTGCCAGCAGCTTGTCCCACTTTTATCAGCCCCAGCATTTT. Protein: CASSLSHFYQPQHF.

The table lists this clonotype with a few counts. This rearrangement joins TRBV7-2 to TRBJ1-6; TRBD1 agrees at 9 bases. Germline V gene lookup returns CDR1 SGHTA and CDR2 FQGNSA. With V trimmed by 1 base and J by 9 bases, 7 bases remained unmatched. The CDR3 consists of 16 residues. The CDR3: CASSLDRTGVVSPLHF. The CDR3 DNA is TGTGCCAGCAGCTTAGATAGGACAGGGGTTGTTTCACCCCTCCACTTT.

The table lists this clonotype with a few counts. The chain has TRBV18 and TRBJ2-2, with D perhaps matching TRBD2 (6 bases). CDR1 is KGHSH, CDR2 LQKENI, per germline. Trimming took off 6 bases at V and 4 bases at J, with 12 bases between the two ends. The CDR3 totals 14 residues. The CDR3 loop reads CASSLTSGTGELFF. Here the CDR3 DNA reads TGTGCCAGCTCTCTGACTAGTGGCACCGGGGAGCTGTTTTTT.

The V call is TRBV29-1, the J call TRBJ1-2; no firm D call. V was pared by 4 bases and J by 6 bases, with 18 bases between. CDR1 and CDR2 from the germline V gene are SQVTM and ANQGSEA. This CDR3 is built from 14 residues. Here the CDR3 reads CSVAFGITGDGYTF. The CDR3 region has the DNA TGCAGCGTTGCCTTTGGGATAACGGGCGATGGCTACACCTTC.

V gene TRBV6-1 combines with J gene TRBJ1-2, with 8 bases that match TRBD1. The junction had 6 bases not matched to a gene; V was cut back by 8 bases and J by 4 bases. Per the germline V gene, CDR1 is MNHNS and CDR2 is SASEGT. The CDR3 is 13 amino acids. CDR3: CASLGQGGYGYTF. In nucleotides, the CDR3 is TGTGCCAGCCTAGGACAGGGCGGCTATGGCTACACCTTC.

This clonotype has just a few counts. This chain connects TRBV24-1 to TRBJ2-3; maybe TRBD2 (5 bases). The CDR3 loop spans 15 amino acids. With 3 bases removed from V and 7 bases from J, the gap between germline ends came to 16 bases. Germline V gene lookup returns CDR1 KGHDR and CDR2 SFDVKD. The CDR3: CATSDSPGLAHTQYF. DNA of the CDR3: TGTGCCACCAGTGATAGCCCCGGGCTAGCCCATACGCAGTATTTT.

This clonotype showed up many times. V usage is TRBV5-1 and J usage is TRBJ1-1; weak D call: TRBD1 (5 bases). Trimming pared 2 bases from V and 1 base from J, leaving 9 bases between. CDR1 is SGHRS and CDR2 is YFSETQ in the germline V gene. There are 14 residues in the CDR3. The CDR3 sequence is CASSFQGQNTEAFF. The CDR3 nucleotides read TGCGCCAGCAGCTTCCAGGGTCAGAACACTGAAGCTTTCTTT.

The gene calls are TRBV20-1 and TRBJ2-5; tentatively, D is TRBD2 (6 bases). The V gene lost 5 bases and the J gene lost 5 bases, with 9 bases spanning the gap. CDR1 is DFQATT, CDR2 SNEGSKA, per germline (reference sequence). The CDR3 has 11 residues. The CDR3 DNA sequence: TGCAGTGCTGGGAGGTTCGAGACCCAGTACTTC. It encodes CSAGRFETQYF.

This clonotype was detected ten times or more. The rearrangement joins TRBV6-2 or TRBV6-3 to TRBJ2-1, with 10 bases identical to TRBD2. Unmatched junction bases numbered 4, after V lost 7 bases and J lost 4 bases. CDR1 is MNHEY and CDR2 is SVGEGT in the germline V gene. This CDR3 region has 14 residues. The CDR3 is CASNPSGGYNEQFF. The CDR3 DNA follows: TGTGCCAGCAATCCTAGCGGGGGATACAATGAGCAGTTCTTC.

The chain employs TRBV6-1 and TRBJ2-7; tentatively, D is TRBD1 (5 bases). Trimming left V 10 bases short and J 7 bases short, with 14 bases between. The CDR3 runs 11 residues. Per germline, CDR1 MNHNS and CDR2 SASEGT. In DNA form, the CDR3 reads TGTGCCACCGGCCAGGGTAGGGAGCAGTACTTC. This gives the protein CATGQGREQYF.

This chain uses TRBV24-1 with TRBJ2-6; weak D call: TRBD2 (6 bases). In germline, CDR1 is KGHDR, CDR2 SFDVKD. The CDR3 runs 15 residues. V was shortened by 3 bases and J by 3 bases, with 8 bases between the two germline ends. This CDR3 is CATSDGGSGANVLTF. The CDR3 nucleotides are TGTGCCACCAGTGATGGGGGGAGTGGGGCCAACGTCCTGACTTTC.